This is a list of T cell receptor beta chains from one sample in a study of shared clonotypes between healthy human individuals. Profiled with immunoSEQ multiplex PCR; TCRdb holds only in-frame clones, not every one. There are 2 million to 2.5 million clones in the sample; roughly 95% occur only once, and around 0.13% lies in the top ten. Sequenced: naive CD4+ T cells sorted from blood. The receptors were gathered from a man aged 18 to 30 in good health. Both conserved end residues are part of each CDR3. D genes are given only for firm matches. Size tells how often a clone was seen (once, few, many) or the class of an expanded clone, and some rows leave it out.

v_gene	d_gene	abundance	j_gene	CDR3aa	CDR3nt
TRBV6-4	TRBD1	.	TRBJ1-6	CASREPGQGYGNSPLHF	TGTGCCAGCAGGGAACCGGGACAGGGATATGGTAATTCACCCCTCCACTTT
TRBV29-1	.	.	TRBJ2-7	CSVEDRTYEQYF	TGCAGCGTTGAGGACAGAACCTACGAGCAGTACTTC
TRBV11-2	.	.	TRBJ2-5	CASSFTGRGETQYF	TGTGCCAGCAGCTTCACAGGGCGGGGGGAGACCCAGTACTTC
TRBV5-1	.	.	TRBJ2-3	CASNRDTDTQYF	TGCGCCTCCAACAGGGACACAGATACGCAGTATTTT
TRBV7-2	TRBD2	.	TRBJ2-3	CASSSRLALSTDTQYF	TGTGCCAGCAGCTCGAGACTAGCCCTTAGCACAGATACGCAGTATTTT
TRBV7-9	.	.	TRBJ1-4	CASSLTGANEKLFF	TGTGCCAGCAGCTTAACGGGGGCTAATGAAAAACTGTTTTTT
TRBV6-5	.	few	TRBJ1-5	CASSLQGTQPQHF	TGTGCCAGCAGCTTGCAGGGAACTCAGCCCCAGCATTTT
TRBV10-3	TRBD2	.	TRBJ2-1	CAIRSGGDYQFF	TGTGCCATCAGATCGGGAGGGGACTACCAGTTCTTC
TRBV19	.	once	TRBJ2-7	CASSMGSKGDYEQYF	TGTGCCAGTAGTATGGGGAGTAAGGGTGACTACGAGCAGTACTTC
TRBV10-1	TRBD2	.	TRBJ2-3	CASSEASGGVGDTQYF	TGCGCCAGCAGTGAGGCTAGCGGGGGGGTCGGAGATACGCAGTATTTT
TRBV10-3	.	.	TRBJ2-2	CAISEISSGGELFF	TGTGCCATCAGTGAGATATCGTCTGGCGGGGAGCTGTTTTTT
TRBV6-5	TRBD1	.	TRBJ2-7	CASSSLRTGRGYEQYF	TGTGCCAGCAGTTCACTTAGGACAGGGAGAGGCTACGAGCAGTACTTC
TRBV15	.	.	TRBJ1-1	CATSRVGGIEAFF	TGTGCCACCAGCAGAGTTGGGGGTATTGAAGCTTTCTTT
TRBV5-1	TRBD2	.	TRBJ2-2	CASSLGSRGRYNTGELFF	TGCGCCAGCAGCTTGGGGTCGCGCGGGAGGTATAACACCGGGGAGCTGTTTTTT
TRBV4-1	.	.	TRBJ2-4	CASSQGRASSKNIQYF	TGCGCCAGCAGCCAAGGTCGAGCTAGCAGCAAAAACATTCAGTACTTC
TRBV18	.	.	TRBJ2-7	CASSPPDLYEQYF	TGTGCCAGCTCACCGCCTGATTTATACGAGCAGTACTTC
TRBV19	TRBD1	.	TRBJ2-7	CASSTSGQGVYEQYF	TGTGCCAGTAGTACATCGGGACAGGGGGTCTACGAGCAGTACTTC
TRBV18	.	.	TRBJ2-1	CASSPRAPVSSYNEQFF	TGTGCCAGCTCACCAAGGGCGCCGGTTAGCTCCTACAATGAGCAGTTCTTC
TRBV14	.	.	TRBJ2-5	CASSQPGAQETQYF	TGTGCCAGCAGCCAACCGGGAGCCCAAGAGACCCAGTACTTC
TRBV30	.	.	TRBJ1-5	CAWSVAGGSQPQHF	TGTGCCTGGAGTGTCGCCGGCGGGAGTCAGCCCCAGCATTTT
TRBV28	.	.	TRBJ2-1	CASRPLGAPEQFF	TGTGCCAGCCGGCCCTTGGGGGCACCCGAGCAGTTCTTC
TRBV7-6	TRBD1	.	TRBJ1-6	CASSLRIGTDNSPLHF	TGTGCCAGCAGCTTAAGAATCGGGACAGACAATTCACCCCTCCACTTT
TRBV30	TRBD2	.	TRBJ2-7	CAWSSGLAGLEQYF	TGTGCCTGGAGCTCCGGACTAGCGGGGCTCGAGCAGTACTTC
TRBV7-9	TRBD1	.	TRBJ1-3	CASSSQGSSGNTIYF	TGTGCCAGCAGTTCACAGGGGAGCTCTGGAAACACCATATATTTT